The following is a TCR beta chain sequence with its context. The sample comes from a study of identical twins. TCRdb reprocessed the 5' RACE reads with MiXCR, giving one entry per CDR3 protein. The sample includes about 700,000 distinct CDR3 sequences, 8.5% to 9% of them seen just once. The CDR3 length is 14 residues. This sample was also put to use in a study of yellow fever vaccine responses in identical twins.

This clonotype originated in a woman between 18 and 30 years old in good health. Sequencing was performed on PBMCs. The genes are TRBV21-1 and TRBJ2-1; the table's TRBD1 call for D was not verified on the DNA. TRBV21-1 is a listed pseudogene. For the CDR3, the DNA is TGTGCCCGACAGACCCGCCGGGCCTACAATGAGCAGTTCTTC. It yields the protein CARQTRRAYNEQFF.